The source of this T cell receptor beta chain is a study of T cell changes during pregnancy in multiple sclerosis. Germline V gene data show CDR1 as SNHLY and CDR2 as FYNNEI. CDR3 length equals 13 residues. Trimming stripped 6 bases from V and 5 bases from J, with 12 bases between. TCRdb keeps only in-frame clones here, not all; method: immunoSEQ multiplex PCR. In the table there are approximately 93,000 clones, roughly 90% of which are singletons. The gene calls are TRBV2 and TRBJ2-3, with a tentative D call TRBD1 (6 bases). Sequenced here: peripheral blood, sampled before pregnancy. The receptor comes from a female donor with multiple sclerosis, enrolled in a pregnancy study. In nucleotides, the CDR3 is TGTGCCAGCAGCGGGGACAACGAAGATACGCAGTATTTT. This gives the protein CASSGDNEDTQYF.